What follows are 10 T cell receptor beta chains derived from one specimen sequenced in a study of identical twins. TCRdb re-derived calls from the 5' RACE reads in MiXCR, one entry per CDR3 protein. Of about 720,000 distinct CDR3 sequences in the sample, roughly 18% are singletons; the top ten hold roughly 13%. These data are also associated with another study on T cells expressing NK-cell markers.

The sequenced sample was PBMCs. Source of these receptors: a woman in her late teens or twenties in good health.

This rearrangement joins TRBV7-8 to TRBJ2-7, with D unclear. Germline V gene lookup returns CDR1 SGHVS and CDR2 FQNEAQ. V was cut by 1 base and J by 3 bases, with 7 bases left in between. The CDR3 spans 13 residues. The CDR3 reads CASSLVQNYEQYF. CDR3 DNA: TGTGCCAGCAGCTTAGTTCAGAACTACGAGCAGTACTTC.

In this sample, this clonotype turned up a few times. The chain has TRBV7-3 and TRBJ2-3, with 7 bases identical to TRBD2. The CDR3 is 17 residues long. Per germline, CDR1 SGHTA and CDR2 FQGTGA. V lost 4 bases and J lost 3; bases outside the gene matches: 13. The CDR3, as DNA: TGTGCCAGCAGCTCGGGTTTAAGGCAGCGGGGAACAGATACGCAGTATTTT. The encoded protein is CASSSGLRQRGTDTQYF.

V and J are TRBV27 and TRBJ2-4; maybe TRBD1 (6 bases). Germline CDR1 and CDR2: MNHEY and SMNVEV (reference sequence). V was shortened by 6 bases and J by 8 bases, with 26 bases between the two germline ends. This CDR3 has 17 residues. CDR3 bases: TGTGCCAGCAGCCAGATCGTACCCAGGGGAAGTAGGGACATTCAGTACTTC. Protein: CASSQIVPRGSRDIQYF.

The genes are TRBV6-5 and TRBJ2-7, with 14 positions matching TRBD2. The ends lost 0 bases at V and 3 bases at J; junction bases unmatched: 4. CDR1 and CDR2 from the germline V gene are MNHEY and SVGAGI. This CDR3 contains 17 residues. CDR3 DNA sequence: TGTGCCAGCAGTTACTCCGGGACTAGCGGGAGTATCTACGAGCAGTACTTC. Translation gives CASSYSGTSGSIYEQYF.

This clonotype was seen a handful of times. The chain is built from TRBV7-2 and TRBJ2-7, with TRBD2 matching 7 bases. V shed 4 bases, J shed 3 bases, and the junction held 6 bases outside the gene matches. The CDR3 runs 14 residues. Germline loops: CDR1 SGHTA, CDR2 FQGNSA. CDR3 protein: CASSSLAENYEQYF. Here the CDR3 DNA reads TGTGCCAGCAGCTCCCTAGCGGAGAACTACGAGCAGTACTTC. Filled out from reference TRBV7-2 and TRBJ2-7, the complete variable domain reads GAGVSQSPSNKVTEKGKDVELRCDPISGHTALYWYRQSLGQGLEFLIYFQGNSAPDKSGLPSDRFSAERTGGSVSTLTIQRTQQEDSAVYLCASSSLAENYEQYFGPGTRLTVT.

The gene calls are TRBV4-3 and TRBJ2-2; the match to TRBD2 covers 11 bases. Germline lookup yields CDR1 LGHNA and CDR2 YSLEER. The CDR3 contains 16 residues. With V trimmed by 2 bases and J by 6 bases, 5 bases remained unmatched. The CDR3 region has the DNA TGCGCCAGCAGCCAATCTAGCGGGAGGTCCCCCGGGGAGCTGTTTTTT. Translated: CASSQSSGRSPGELFF.

The chain links TRBV9 to TRBJ2-7; either TRBD1 or TRBD2 may supply D (5 bases each). Germline CDR1 SGDLS, CDR2 YYNGEE. The V end lost 0 bases, the J end lost 5 bases, and 15 bases lay between the germline ends. This CDR3 region has 15 residues. The CDR3 nucleotides are TGTGCCAGCAGCGTAGAGCGGAGTAGGGGAAACGAGCAGTACTTC. Translating it yields CASSVERSRGNEQYF.

This clonotype was counted a few times. The chain is built from TRBV5-1 and TRBJ2-3; D is uncertain. This CDR3 has 15 residues. The V gene's germline CDR1 is SGHRS and CDR2 YFSETQ. V was trimmed by 3 bases and J by 5 bases, leaving 16 bases between them. The CDR3 DNA is TGCGCCAGCAGCTCAAATGGGTGGTCCGGAGATACGCAGTATTTT. Protein sequence: CASSSNGWSGDTQYF.

The chain recombines TRBV20-1 with TRBJ2-2, with D possibly being TRBD2 (5 bases). The CDR3 has 13 residues. V lost 5 bases to trimming and J lost 4 bases, with 11 bases between them. In germline, CDR1 is DFQATT, CDR2 SNEGSKA (reference sequence). CDR3 in DNA: TGCAGTGCTCTAAATCGGGGCACCGGGGAGCTGTTTTTT. This translates into CSALNRGTGELFF.

J is TRBJ2-1 and V is TRBV29-1, with 10 bases identical to TRBD1. V lost 5 bases to trimming and J lost 5 bases; unmatched junction nucleotides: 6. CDR1 and CDR2 (germline): SQVTM, ANQGSEA. The CDR3 runs to 14 residues. The DNA for the CDR3 is TGCAGCGTTAGATCCGGGACAGGGGACAATGAGCAGTTCTTC. Its translation is CSVRSGTGDNEQFF.